Listed here is a single T cell receptor beta chain. As yet, its antigen is unknown. PCR was performed using 60 Vbeta and 13 Jbeta primers. In the authors' methods: About 11 million of the 60 million to 90 million unique TCR beta chains counted in a later analysis were shared. Sequencing used immunoSEQ multiplex PCR; TCRdb keeps in-frame clones, though not all of them. V, J and clone size are those of that table, while D and trimming were read from the DNA. The repertoire holds fewer than 130,000 clones, just under 75% seen once, with about 2.6% in the top ten. This entry is derived from a study of cytomegalovirus exposure and HLA in healthy donors. Study-wide results and caveats: Some V segments (TRBV6-2 and TRBV6-3 among them) were excluded as indistinguishable. Cytomegalovirus-associated TCR beta chains were listed, numbering some 150.

This CDR3 is 15 amino acids long. The germline V gene encodes CDR1 LNHDA and CDR2 SQIVND (reference sequence). Losses at the gene ends were 5 bases for V and 6 bases for J; bases not matched to a gene: 9. The chain couples TRBV19 to TRBJ2-7; 11 bases map to TRBD2. The sequencing input was PBMCs. This clonotype was obtained from a man aged 45-65 years in good health and CMV-seropositive. The CDR3 DNA sequence: TGTGCCAGTAGTTTGATTAGCGGGAGGGCCGGCGAGCAGTACTTC. Translation: CASSLISGRAGEQYF.